Following are 30 T cell receptor beta chains from one sample sequenced in a study of T-cell memory formation after mild COVID-19. A single record per CDR3 protein comes from TCRdb applying MiXCR to the 5' RACE reads. This sample has about 320,000 distinct CDR3 sequences; roughly an eighth occur once, and the top ten carry 21%. The specimen sequenced was PBMCs or a T cell subset sorted from them (not recorded which). The receptors shown here come from a man aged 18 to 30 who had mild COVID-19 (a few samples of this study predate the infection). Cell type and time point are not known.

This clonotype was picked up a small number of times. This chain joins TRBV15 and TRBJ2-7; 8 nucleotides agree with TRBD2. This CDR3 contains 14 residues. Germline V gene lookup returns CDR1 LNHNV and CDR2 YYDKDF (reference sequence). The ends lost 5 bases at V and 3 bases at J; junction bases unmatched: 6. The CDR3 sequence: CATSPRGGSYEQYF. The DNA for the CDR3 is TGTGCCACCAGCCCCCGGGGGGGGAGCTACGAGCAGTACTTC.

This clonotype has a single count. This chain uses TRBV6-5 with TRBJ1-6; 8 bases agree with TRBD1. This CDR3 comprises 15 residues. The V and J ends lost 2 bases and 5 bases, in that order; junction bases with no gene match: 2. CDR1 and CDR2 from the germline V gene are MNHEY and SVGAGI. The CDR3 sequence: CASSYLTGDNSPLHF. CDR3 bases: TGTGCCAGCAGTTACCTGACAGGGGATAATTCACCCCTCCACTTT.

This clonotype was seen only a few times. The chain recombines TRBV5-5 with TRBJ2-3; 8 nucleotides agree with TRBD1. Germline V lookup: CDR1 SGHKS, CDR2 YYEKEE (reference sequence). V was clipped by 4 bases and J by 5 bases; unmatched bases: 9. The CDR3 consists of 15 residues. As DNA, the CDR3 is TGTGCCAGCAGCCTAGGACAGGGTACGCTAGATACGCAGTATTTT. This encodes CASSLGQGTLDTQYF. The full variable domain, its missing parts supplied by reference TRBV5-5 and TRBJ2-3, is DAGVTQSPTHLIKTRGQQVTLRCSPISGHKSVSWYQQVLGQGPQFIFQYYEKEERGRGNFPDRFSARQFPNYSSELNVNALLLGDSALYLCASSLGQGTLDTQYFGPGTRLTVL.

The chain combines TRBV10-3 with TRBJ1-2; no firm D call. The V gene's germline CDR1 is ENHRY and CDR2 SYGVKD. The CDR3 is 13 amino acids. The V end was cut by 0 bases, the J end by 8 bases, with 10 bases between. The CDR3 coding sequence is TGTGCCATCAGTGAGTCGAACCGTGACGGCTACACCTTC. This sequence encodes CAISESNRDGYTF.

DNA for the CDR3: TGCGCCAGCAGCTTGGAAGGACAGGGTACCCTTAATGAGCAGTTCTTC. As protein: CASSLEGQGTLNEQFF. The chain carries TRBV5-1 and TRBJ2-1, with TRBD1 matching over 8 bases. Germline V gene data show CDR1 as SGHRS and CDR2 as YFSETQ. Trimming took 0 bases from V and 7 from J; bases not matched to a gene: 9. The CDR3 totals 16 residues. The full variable domain, rest sourced from reference TRBV5-1 and TRBJ2-1, is KAGVTQTPRYLIKTRGQQVTLSCSPISGHRSVSWYQQTPGQGLQFLFEYFSETQRNKGNFPGRFSGRQFSNSRSEMNVSTLELGDSALYLCASSLEGQGTLNEQFFGPGTRLTVL.

V is TRBV5-1 and J is TRBJ2-2; 8 bases agree with TRBD1. The V and J ends lost 7 bases and 6 bases, in that order; junction bases with no gene match: 14. Germline V CDR1 and CDR2: SGHRS, YFSETQ. This CDR3 contains 16 residues. The DNA for the CDR3 is TGCGCCAGCGGAGGGGGCGACTGGACAGGGCCCGGGGAGCTGTTTTTT. It encodes CASGGGDWTGPGELFF.

The V call is TRBV12-3 or TRBV12-4, the J call TRBJ1-1; 7 nucleotides align to TRBD1. CDR3 length: 14 residues. With V trimmed by 10 bases and J by 0 bases, 8 bases remained unmatched. CDR3 DNA sequence: TGTGCCACTCACAGACAGGGCTTGAACACTGAAGCTTTCTTT. Its translation is CATHRQGLNTEAFF.

This clonotype was observed a few times. V is TRBV18 and J is TRBJ2-7, with unresolved D. The germline V and J ends were trimmed by 5 bases and 0 bases, with 11 bases remaining between them. The CDR3 contains 14 residues. Germline loops: CDR1 KGHSH, CDR2 LQKENI. The CDR3 spells CASSLDGLSYEQYF. The CDR3 DNA reads TGTGCCAGCTCATTGGACGGCCTCTCCTACGAGCAGTACTTC.

In this sample, this clonotype turned up a few times. Here the CDR3 reads CASSARLGGPYNEQFF. The CDR3 DNA sequence: TGCGCCAGCAGCGCCAGGTTAGGGGGGCCCTACAATGAGCAGTTCTTC. V and J are TRBV5-1 and TRBJ2-1; D may match TRBD1 or TRBD2 (6 bases each). This CDR3 comprises 16 residues. CDR1 is SGHRS and CDR2 is YFSETQ in the germline V gene. With 4 bases removed from V and 2 bases from J, the gap between germline ends came to 16 bases.

J is TRBJ1-2 and V is TRBV21-1. TRBV21-1 is described as a pseudogene. The CDR3 runs to 14 residues. Here the CDR3 reads CASSKEVGVDGYTF. In DNA form, the CDR3 reads TGTGCCAGCAGCAAAGAGGTCGGGGTCGATGGCTACACCTTC.

The rearrangement joins TRBV5-1 to TRBJ1-2, with D uncertain. The germline V gene encodes CDR1 SGHRS and CDR2 YFSETQ. This CDR3 comprises 14 residues. Trimming left V 9 bases short and J 5 bases short, with 20 bases between. The CDR3 region is CATKRSGNPYGYTF. Here the CDR3 DNA reads TGCGCCACCAAAAGGTCGGGGAATCCTTATGGCTACACCTTC.

This clonotype was found a few times. J is TRBJ2-1 and V is TRBV2, with D perhaps TRBD1 (7 bases). The germline V gene has CDR1 SNHLY and CDR2 FYNNEI. This CDR3 is 15 amino acids long. Trimming removed 7 bases at V and 6 bases at J, with 19 bases between. The CDR3 loop reads CASKQGDSAPNEQFF. The CDR3 coding sequence is TGTGCCAGCAAGCAGGGGGACTCGGCTCCCAATGAGCAGTTCTTC.

The chain couples TRBV20-1 to TRBJ2-4, with TRBD1 matching 7 bases. V trimming: 6 bases; J trimming: 6 bases; junction bases outside the gene matches: 8. CDR1 and CDR2 from the germline V gene are DFQATT and SNEGSKA (reference sequence). CDR3 length: 13 amino acids. CDR3 in amino acids: CSAPTGSTNIQYF. CDR3 in DNA: TGCAGTGCCCCGACAGGGTCGACAAACATTCAGTACTTC.

This clonotype was observed many times. The V and J genes are TRBV5-1 and TRBJ2-3; 7 positions match TRBD2. J lost 2 bases, V lost 0 bases, and 9 bases had no gene match. This CDR3 contains 17 residues. Germline CDR1 reads SGHRS; CDR2 reads YFSETQ. The CDR3 reads CASSLAVTGGLTDTQYF. CDR3 nucleotides: TGCGCCAGCAGCTTGGCTGTTACGGGGGGACTCACAGATACGCAGTATTTT.

This clonotype was observed a few times. V gene TRBV12-3 or TRBV12-4 combines with J gene TRBJ2-5, with TRBD2 matching 8 bases. This CDR3 contains 16 residues. Losses at the gene ends were 1 base for V and 1 base for J; bases not matched to a gene: 5. In DNA form, the CDR3 reads TGTGCCAGCAGTTTAGAACTAGCGGCGTTCCAAGAGACCCAGTACTTC. This codes for CASSLELAAFQETQYF.

This clonotype showed up just a few times. The chain recombines TRBV29-1 with TRBJ2-3; 7 nucleotides line up with TRBD2. J lost 6 bases, V lost 6 bases, and 12 bases had no gene match. There are 14 residues in the CDR3. Germline V gene sequence: CDR1 SQVTM, CDR2 ANQGSEA. The CDR3 sequence: CSVAKGGVRDTQYF. The CDR3 DNA is TGCAGCGTCGCTAAGGGAGGGGTTAGGGATACGCAGTATTTT.

The V call is TRBV28, the J call TRBJ2-7, with a weak D call TRBD2 (6 bases). Germline lookup yields CDR1 MDHEN and CDR2 SYDVKM. V was pared by 5 bases and J by 6 bases, with 17 bases between. There are 14 residues in the CDR3. CDR3 DNA: TGTGCCAGCAGTCAAGGCGGGACTGTGCGCGAGCAGTACGTC. Residues: CASSQGGTVREQYV.

This chain links TRBV5-5 with TRBJ2-5, with D perhaps assigned TRBD1 or TRBD2 (5 bases each). The CDR3 length is 15 residues. V shed 0 bases and J shed 5 bases, with 14 bases lying between them. CDR1 and CDR2 (germline): SGHKS, YYEKEE (reference sequence). The CDR3 DNA reads TGTGCCAGCAGCTTGGGAGCCCCCAGGGACGAGACCCAGTACTTC. Translation gives CASSLGAPRDETQYF.

This clonotype appeared a few times. The chain combines TRBV6-1 with TRBJ1-6; a possible D gene is TRBD1 (6 bases). The CDR3 contains 13 residues. In germline, CDR1 is MNHNS, CDR2 SASEGT. Trimming removed 4 bases at V and 7 bases at J, with 8 bases between. The CDR3 DNA reads TGTGCCAGCAGTGCCGGACAGAATTCACCCCTCCACTTT. Translating it yields CASSAGQNSPLHF.

This clonotype was picked up a small number of times. J is TRBJ2-1 and V is TRBV12-3 or TRBV12-4; 7 bases map to TRBD1. Losses at the gene ends were 6 bases for V and 10 bases for J; bases not matched to a gene: 15. The CDR3 totals 15 residues. Here the CDR3 DNA reads TGTGCCAGCAGACCTCAGAGACGGCAGGGGGAAGAGCAGTTCTTC. Its translation: CASRPQRRQGEEQFF.

The sample holds many counts of this clonotype. The chain carries TRBV7-9 and TRBJ2-7, with 8 positions matching TRBD2. The V gene's germline CDR1 is SEHNR and CDR2 FQNEAQ (reference sequence). V gave up 5 bases and J gave up 2 bases; unmatched junction bases: 11. There are 16 residues in the CDR3. This CDR3 is CASSGGGAGAAYEQYF. The CDR3 nucleotides read TGTGCCAGCAGCGGAGGGGGAGCGGGGGCGGCCTACGAGCAGTACTTC.

The gene calls are TRBV6-5 and TRBJ2-3, with D tentatively TRBD1 or TRBD2 (6 bases each). Looked up from germline, CDR1 is MNHEY and CDR2 is SVGAGI. The CDR3 length is 17 residues. V was pared by 0 bases and J by 3 bases, with 16 bases between. The CDR3 DNA follows: TGTGCCAGCAGTTACTCCCCCGGGGGCGCTGGGACAGATACGCAGTATTTT. Translated: CASSYSPGGAGTDTQYF.

This clonotype was detected only a few times. V usage is TRBV4-1 and J usage is TRBJ1-2; D gene uncertain. The CDR3 length is 15 residues. Trimming cost V 0 bases and J 8 bases, with 16 bases left between them. Germline V gene lookup returns CDR1 MGHRA and CDR2 YSYEKL. The CDR3 loop is CASSQDVWPGLGYTF. In DNA, the CDR3 is TGCGCCAGCAGCCAAGATGTGTGGCCGGGTCTGGGCTACACCTTC.

The rearrangement joins TRBV4-3 to TRBJ2-7; D perhaps matches TRBD1 (5 bases). Germline V lookup: CDR1 LGHNA, CDR2 YSLEER. V gave up 4 bases and J gave up 3 bases, with 13 bases separating them. The CDR3 covers 14 residues. CDR3 nucleotide sequence: TGCGCCAGCAGCCTAGGGGTAGAGGTCTACGAGCAGTACTTC. Protein sequence: CASSLGVEVYEQYF.

J is TRBJ1-1 and V is TRBV29-1; D ambiguous. Germline CDR1 SQVTM, CDR2 ANQGSEA. This CDR3 contains 14 residues. Trimming shortened V by 6 bases and J by 1 base, and 15 bases separated the two germline ends. In DNA, the CDR3 is TGCAGCGTCGCCCACACCCCGCGGAACACTGAAGCTTTCTTT. Translating it yields CSVAHTPRNTEAFF.

This clonotype was counted a few times. The gene calls are TRBV12-3 or TRBV12-4 and TRBJ2-3, with D unresolved. CDR3 length equals 13 residues. V shed 3 bases and J shed 2 bases, with 6 bases lying between them. The CDR3 loop reads CASSLYFTDTQYF. The CDR3, as DNA: TGTGCCAGCAGTTTGTACTTCACAGATACGCAGTATTTT.

This clonotype was recorded a few times. The rearrangement links TRBV6-6 to TRBJ1-2; the D is unclear. V was trimmed by 0 bases and J by 6 bases, leaving 11 bases between them. CDR3 size: 14 residues. Germline V gives CDR1 MNHNY, CDR2 SVGAGI (reference sequence). The chain's CDR3 is CASSYSPGLDGYTF. DNA for the CDR3: TGTGCCAGCAGTTACTCCCCAGGACTGGATGGCTACACCTTC.

There are many counts of this clonotype. This chain joins TRBV12-3 or TRBV12-4 and TRBJ2-3, with 8 nucleotides matching TRBD2. The trim removed 4 bases at V and 6 bases at J, leaving 9 bases unmatched. CDR3 length equals 15 residues. The CDR3 loop is CASSSNSGARDTQYF. Written as DNA, the CDR3 is TGTGCCAGCAGTTCGAATAGCGGGGCCCGGGATACGCAGTATTTT.

This clonotype was observed many times. This chain links TRBV6-1 with TRBJ2-3, with D perhaps TRBD1 (5 bases). V gave up 6 bases and J gave up 2 bases, with 21 bases separating them. Germline V gene sequence: CDR1 MNHNS, CDR2 SASEGT. The CDR3 sequence is 17 residues long. The CDR3 DNA reads as TGTGCCAGCAGCTCTCGGCAGGGAAAAGTGGACACAGATACGCAGTATTTT. It is translated as CASSSRQGKVDTDTQYF.

The CDR3 protein is CASSGVVLLAPSDTQYF. Written as DNA, the CDR3 is TGTGCCAGCAGCGGTGTAGTCCTACTAGCGCCGAGTGATACGCAGTATTTT. The J gene is TRBJ2-3, the V gene TRBV9; TRBD2 aligns across 7 bases. The V gene end was trimmed by 3 bases and the J gene end by 6 bases; junction bases not matched to a gene: 16. CDR3 length equals 17 residues. Germline values: CDR1 SGDLS, CDR2 YYNGEE. Variable domain in full (rest from reference TRBV9 and TRBJ2-3): DSGVTQTPKHLITATGQRVTLRCSPRSGDLSVYWYQQSLDQGLQFLIQYYNGEERAKGNILERFSAQQFPDLHSELNLSSLELGDSALYFCASSGVVLLAPSDTQYFGPGTRLTVL.